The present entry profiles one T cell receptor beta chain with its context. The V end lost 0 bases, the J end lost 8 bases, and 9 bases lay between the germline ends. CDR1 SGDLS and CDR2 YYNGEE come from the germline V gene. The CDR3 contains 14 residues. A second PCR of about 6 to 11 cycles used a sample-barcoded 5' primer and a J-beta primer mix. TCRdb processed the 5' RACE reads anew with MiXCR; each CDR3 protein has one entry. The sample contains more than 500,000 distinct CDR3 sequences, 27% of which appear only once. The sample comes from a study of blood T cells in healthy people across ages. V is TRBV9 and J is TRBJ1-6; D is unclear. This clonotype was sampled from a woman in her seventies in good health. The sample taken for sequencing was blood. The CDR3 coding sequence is TGTGCCAGCAGCGTAGCCGTTAACGATTCACCCCTCCACTTT. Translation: CASSVAVNDSPLHF.